This T cell receptor beta chain was sequenced in a study of control samples from healthy donors and cancer patients. The table came from immunoSEQ multiplex PCR; TCRdb's copy has only in-frame clones and leaves some out. The table shows 90,000 to 100,000 clones, with approximately 81% occurring only once. What was sequenced was blood. The source is a woman in her 30s in good health.

The CDR3 here is CASSYVTPGSPLHF. The CDR3 DNA follows: TGTGCCAGCAGTTACGTGACACCGGGGTCACCCCTCCACTTT. The J gene is TRBJ1-6, the V gene TRBV6-5; no definite D call. The CDR3 is 14 amino acids. Germline V gene data show CDR1 as MNHEY and CDR2 as SVGAGI. Between the trimmed V and J ends, which lost 2 bases and 10 bases, there was a span of 12 bases.